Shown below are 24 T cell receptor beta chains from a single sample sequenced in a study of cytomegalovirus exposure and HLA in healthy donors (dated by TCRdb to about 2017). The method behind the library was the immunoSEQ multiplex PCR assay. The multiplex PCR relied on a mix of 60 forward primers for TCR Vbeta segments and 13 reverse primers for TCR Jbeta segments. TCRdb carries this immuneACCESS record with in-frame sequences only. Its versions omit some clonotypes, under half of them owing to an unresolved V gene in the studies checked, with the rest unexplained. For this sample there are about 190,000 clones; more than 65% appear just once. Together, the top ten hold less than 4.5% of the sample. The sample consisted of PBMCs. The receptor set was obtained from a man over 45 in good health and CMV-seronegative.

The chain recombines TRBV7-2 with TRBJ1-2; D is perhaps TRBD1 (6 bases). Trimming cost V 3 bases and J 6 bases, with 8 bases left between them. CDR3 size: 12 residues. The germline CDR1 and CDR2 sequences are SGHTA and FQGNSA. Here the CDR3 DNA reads TGTGCCAGCAGCTTTTACAGGGATGGCTACACCTTC. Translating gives CASSFYRDGYTF.

The CDR3 sequence is CASSSGTGDYEQYF. The CDR3 DNA reads as TGTGCCAGCAGCTCCGGGACAGGGGACTACGAGCAGTACTTC. The V call is TRBV2, the J call TRBJ2-7, with 10 nucleotides matching TRBD1. With 6 bases clipped from V and 3 bases from J, the junction kept 5 bases outside the gene matches. The germline CDR1 and CDR2 sequences are SNHLY and FYNNEI. The CDR3 sequence is 14 residues long. The full variable domain, completed using reference TRBV2 and TRBJ2-7, is EPEVTQTPSHQVTQMGQEVILRCVPISNHLYFYWYRQILGQKVEFLVSFYNNEISEKSEIFDDQFSVERPDGSNFTLKIRSTKLEDSAMYFCASSSGTGDYEQYFGPGTRLTVT.

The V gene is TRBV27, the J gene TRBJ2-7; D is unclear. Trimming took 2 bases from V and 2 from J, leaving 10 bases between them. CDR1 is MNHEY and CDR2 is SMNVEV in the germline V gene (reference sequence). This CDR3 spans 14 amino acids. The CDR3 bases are TGTGCCAGCAGTTTACAGGCAGCCGCCTACGAGCAGTACTTC. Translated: CASSLQAAAYEQYF.

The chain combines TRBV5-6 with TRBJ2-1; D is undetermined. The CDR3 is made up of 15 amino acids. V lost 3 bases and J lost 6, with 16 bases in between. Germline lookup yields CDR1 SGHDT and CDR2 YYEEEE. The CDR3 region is CASSSWSRPGNEQFF. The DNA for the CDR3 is TGTGCCAGCAGCTCATGGAGTCGCCCGGGCAATGAGCAGTTCTTC. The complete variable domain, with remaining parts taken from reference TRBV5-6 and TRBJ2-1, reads DAGVTQSPTHLIKTRGQQVTLRCSPKSGHDTVSWYQQALGQGPQFIFQYYEEEERQRGNFPDRFSGHQFPNYSSELNVNALLLGDSALYLCASSSWSRPGNEQFFGPGTRLTVL.

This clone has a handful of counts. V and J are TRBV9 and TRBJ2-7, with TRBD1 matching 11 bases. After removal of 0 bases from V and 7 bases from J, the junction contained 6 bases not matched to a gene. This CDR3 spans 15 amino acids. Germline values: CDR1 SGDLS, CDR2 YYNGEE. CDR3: CASSVDGQGAREQYF. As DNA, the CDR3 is TGTGCCAGCAGCGTAGACGGACAGGGGGCTCGGGAGCAGTACTTC.

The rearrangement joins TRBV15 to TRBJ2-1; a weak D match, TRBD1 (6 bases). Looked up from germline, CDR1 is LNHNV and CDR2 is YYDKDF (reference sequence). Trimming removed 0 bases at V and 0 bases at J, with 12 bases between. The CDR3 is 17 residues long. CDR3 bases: TGTGCCACCAGCAGAGATCGGTGGGGGCTCTCCTACAATGAGCAGTTCTTC. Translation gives CATSRDRWGLSYNEQFF.

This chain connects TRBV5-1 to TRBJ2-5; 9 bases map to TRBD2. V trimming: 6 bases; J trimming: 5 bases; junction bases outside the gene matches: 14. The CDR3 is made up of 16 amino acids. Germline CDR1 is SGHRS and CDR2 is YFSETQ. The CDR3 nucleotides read TGCGCCAGCAATGGCGGGGGGGGGATCGCAACGGAGACCCAGTACTTC. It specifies CASNGGGGIATETQYF.

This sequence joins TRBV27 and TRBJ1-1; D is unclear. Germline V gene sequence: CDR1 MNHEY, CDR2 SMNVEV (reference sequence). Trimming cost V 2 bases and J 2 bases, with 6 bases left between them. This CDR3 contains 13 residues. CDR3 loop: CASSLRENTEAFF. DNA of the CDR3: TGTGCCAGCAGTTTACGCGAAAACACTGAAGCTTTCTTT.

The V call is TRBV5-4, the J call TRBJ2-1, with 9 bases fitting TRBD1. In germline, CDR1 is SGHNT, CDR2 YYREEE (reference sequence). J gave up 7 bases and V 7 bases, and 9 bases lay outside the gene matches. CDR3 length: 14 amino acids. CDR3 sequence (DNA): TGTGCCAGCTCGCCGGGACAGGGAGAGAATGAGCAGTTCTTC. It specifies CASSPGQGENEQFF.

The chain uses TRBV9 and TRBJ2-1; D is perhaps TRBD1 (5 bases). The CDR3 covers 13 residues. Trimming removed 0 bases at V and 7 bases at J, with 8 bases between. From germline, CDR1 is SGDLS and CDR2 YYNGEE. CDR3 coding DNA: TGTGCCAGCAGCGTAGGACAGCTTAATGAGCAGTTCTTC. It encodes CASSVGQLNEQFF.

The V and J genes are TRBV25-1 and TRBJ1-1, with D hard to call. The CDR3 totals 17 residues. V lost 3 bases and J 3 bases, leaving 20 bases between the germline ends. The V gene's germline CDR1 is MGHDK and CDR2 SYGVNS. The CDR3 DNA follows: TGTGCCAGCAGTGATTCTAGCGTGGTCCAACGGGACACTGAAGCTTTCTTT. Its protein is CASSDSSVVQRDTEAFF.

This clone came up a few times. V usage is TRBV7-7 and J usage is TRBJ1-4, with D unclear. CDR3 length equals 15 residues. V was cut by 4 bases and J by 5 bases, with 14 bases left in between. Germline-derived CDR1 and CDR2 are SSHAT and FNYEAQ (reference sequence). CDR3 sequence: CASSSTGSPNEKLFF. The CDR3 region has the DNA TGTGCCAGCAGCTCGACTGGGAGCCCGAATGAAAAACTGTTTTTT.

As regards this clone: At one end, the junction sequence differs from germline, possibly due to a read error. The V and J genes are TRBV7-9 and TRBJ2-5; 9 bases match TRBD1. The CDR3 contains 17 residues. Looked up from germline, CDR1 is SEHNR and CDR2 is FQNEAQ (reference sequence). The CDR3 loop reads CSSSLLGPTGGRETQYF. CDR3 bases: TGTTCCAGCAGCTTACTGGGGCCGACAGGGGGGAGAGAGACCCAGTACTTC.

The CDR3 protein is CATGGVREKLFF. CDR3 sequence (DNA): TGTGCCACAGGGGGCGTTAGGGAAAAACTGTTTTTT. V is TRBV15 and J is TRBJ1-4, with 7 bases aligning to TRBD1. The germline CDR1 and CDR2 sequences are LNHNV and YYDKDF (reference sequence). After removal of 9 bases from V and 8 bases from J, the junction contained 6 bases not matched to a gene. CDR3 size: 12 residues.

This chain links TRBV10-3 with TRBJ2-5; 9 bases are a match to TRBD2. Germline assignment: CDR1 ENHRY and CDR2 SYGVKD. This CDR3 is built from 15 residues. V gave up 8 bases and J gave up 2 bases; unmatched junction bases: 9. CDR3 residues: CAIGPAGGIQETQYF. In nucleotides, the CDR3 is TGTGCCATCGGGCCAGCGGGGGGTATTCAAGAGACCCAGTACTTC.

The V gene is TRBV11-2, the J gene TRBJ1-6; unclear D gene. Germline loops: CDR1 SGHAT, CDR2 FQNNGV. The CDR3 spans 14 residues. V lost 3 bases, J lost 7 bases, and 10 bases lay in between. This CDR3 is CASSFGQRNSPLHF. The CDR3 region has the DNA TGTGCCAGCAGCTTCGGGCAGCGGAATTCACCCCTCCACTTT.

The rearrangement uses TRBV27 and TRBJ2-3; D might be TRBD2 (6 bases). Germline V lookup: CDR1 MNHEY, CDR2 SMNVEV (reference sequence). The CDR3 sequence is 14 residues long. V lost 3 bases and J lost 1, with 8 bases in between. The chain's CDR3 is CASSLRGRTDTQYF. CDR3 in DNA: TGTGCCAGCAGTTTGCGGGGCCGCACAGATACGCAGTATTTT.

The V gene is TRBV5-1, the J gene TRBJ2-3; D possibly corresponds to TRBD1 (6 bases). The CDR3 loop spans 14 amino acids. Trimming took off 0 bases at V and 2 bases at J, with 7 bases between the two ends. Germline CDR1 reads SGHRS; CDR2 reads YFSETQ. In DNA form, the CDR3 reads TGCGCCAGCAGCTTGGGACAGGCCACAGATACGCAGTATTTT. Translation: CASSLGQATDTQYF.

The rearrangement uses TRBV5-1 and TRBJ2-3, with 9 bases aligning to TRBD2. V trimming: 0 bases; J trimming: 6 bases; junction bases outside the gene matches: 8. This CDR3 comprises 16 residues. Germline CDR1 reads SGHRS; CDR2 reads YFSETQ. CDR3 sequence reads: CASSLALAGGSDTQYF. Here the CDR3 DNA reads TGCGCCAGCAGCTTGGCCTTGGCGGGGGGGTCTGATACGCAGTATTTT.

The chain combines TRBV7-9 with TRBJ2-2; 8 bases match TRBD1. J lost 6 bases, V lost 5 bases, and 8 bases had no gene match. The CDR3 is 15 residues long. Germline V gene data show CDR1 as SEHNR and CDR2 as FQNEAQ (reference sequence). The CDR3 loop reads CASSQNQGAPGELFF. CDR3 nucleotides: TGTGCCAGCAGCCAGAATCAGGGGGCTCCCGGGGAGCTGTTTTTT.

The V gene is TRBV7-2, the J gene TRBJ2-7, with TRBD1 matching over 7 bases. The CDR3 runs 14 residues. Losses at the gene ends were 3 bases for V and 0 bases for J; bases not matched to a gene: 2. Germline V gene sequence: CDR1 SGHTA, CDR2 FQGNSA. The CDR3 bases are TGTGCCAGCAGCTTCGGGGACAGCTCCTACGAGCAGTACTTC. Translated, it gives CASSFGDSSYEQYF.

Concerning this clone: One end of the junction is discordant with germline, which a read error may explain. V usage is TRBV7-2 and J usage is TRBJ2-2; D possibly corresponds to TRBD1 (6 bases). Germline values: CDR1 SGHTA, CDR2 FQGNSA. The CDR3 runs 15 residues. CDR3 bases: TGTGCCAGCAGCTCCGCATGGGCAGGGGCCGGTGAGCTGTTTTTT. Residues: CASSSAWAGAGELFF.

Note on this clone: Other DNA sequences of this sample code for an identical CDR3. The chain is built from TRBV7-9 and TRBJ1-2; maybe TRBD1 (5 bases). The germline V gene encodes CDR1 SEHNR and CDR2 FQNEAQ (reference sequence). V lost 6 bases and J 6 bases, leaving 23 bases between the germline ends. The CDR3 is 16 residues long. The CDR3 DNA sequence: TGTGCCAGCAGTTCGTCAGGGCAGCCTTTAGGAAATGGCTACACCTTC. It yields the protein CASSSSGQPLGNGYTF.

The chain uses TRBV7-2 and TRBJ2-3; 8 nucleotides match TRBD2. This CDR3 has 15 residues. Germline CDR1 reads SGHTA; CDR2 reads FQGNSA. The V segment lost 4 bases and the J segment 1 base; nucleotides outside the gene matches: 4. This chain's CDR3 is CASSSRGDRTDTQYF. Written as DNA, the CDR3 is TGTGCCAGCAGCTCGCGGGGGGATCGCACAGATACGCAGTATTTT.